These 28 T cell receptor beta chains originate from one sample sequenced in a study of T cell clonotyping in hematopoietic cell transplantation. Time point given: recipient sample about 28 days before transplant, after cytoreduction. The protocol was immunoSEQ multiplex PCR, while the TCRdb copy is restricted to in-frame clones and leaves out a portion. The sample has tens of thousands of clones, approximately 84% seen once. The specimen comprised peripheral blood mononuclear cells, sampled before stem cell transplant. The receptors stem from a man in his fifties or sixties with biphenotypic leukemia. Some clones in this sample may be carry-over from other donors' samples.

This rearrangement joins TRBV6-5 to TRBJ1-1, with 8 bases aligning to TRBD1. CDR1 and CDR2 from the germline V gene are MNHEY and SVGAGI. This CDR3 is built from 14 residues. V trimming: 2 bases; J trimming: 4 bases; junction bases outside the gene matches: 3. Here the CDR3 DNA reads TGTGCCAGCAGTTACGCGACAGGGGTCACTGAAGCTTTCTTT. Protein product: CASSYATGVTEAFF.

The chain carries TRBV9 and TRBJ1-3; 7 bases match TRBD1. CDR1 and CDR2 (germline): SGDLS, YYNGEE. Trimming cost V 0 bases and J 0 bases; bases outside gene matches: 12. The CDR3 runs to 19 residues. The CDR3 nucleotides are TGTGCCAGCAGCGTAGGTTTGGGTGGGGACAGCCGCTCTGGAAACACCATATATTTT. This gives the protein CASSVGLGGDSRSGNTIYF.

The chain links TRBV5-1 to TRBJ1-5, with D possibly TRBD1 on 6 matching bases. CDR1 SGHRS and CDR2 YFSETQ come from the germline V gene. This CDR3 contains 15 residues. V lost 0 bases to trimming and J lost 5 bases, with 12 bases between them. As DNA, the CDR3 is TGCGCCAGCAGCTTGGGAGGGGGATCCCATCAGCCCCAGCATTTT. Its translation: CASSLGGGSHQPQHF.

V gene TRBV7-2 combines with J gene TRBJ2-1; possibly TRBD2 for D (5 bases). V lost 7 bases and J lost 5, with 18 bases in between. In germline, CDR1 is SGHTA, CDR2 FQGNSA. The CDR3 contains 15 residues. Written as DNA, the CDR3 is TGTGCCAGCACCCCCGGGGTACCGGGCAACAATGAGCAGTTCTTC. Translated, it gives CASTPGVPGNNEQFF.

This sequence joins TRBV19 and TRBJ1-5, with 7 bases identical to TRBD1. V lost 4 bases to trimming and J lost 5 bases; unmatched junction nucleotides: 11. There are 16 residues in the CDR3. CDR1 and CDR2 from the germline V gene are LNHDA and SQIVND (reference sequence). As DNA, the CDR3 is TGTGCCAGTAGTAAATTAGGGGGCCCGAGGGATCAGCCCCAGCATTTT. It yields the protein CASSKLGGPRDQPQHF.

The CDR3 is CASSYGDRVGEKLFF. For the CDR3, the DNA is TGTGCCAGCAGTTACGGAGACAGGGTTGGGGAAAAACTGTTTTTT. This rearrangement joins TRBV6-5 to TRBJ1-4, with TRBD1 identical over 7 bases. Looked up from germline, CDR1 is MNHEY and CDR2 is SVGAGI. CDR3 size: 15 residues. Germline trimming cut 2 bases from V and 8 bases from J; bases unmatched to any gene: 8.

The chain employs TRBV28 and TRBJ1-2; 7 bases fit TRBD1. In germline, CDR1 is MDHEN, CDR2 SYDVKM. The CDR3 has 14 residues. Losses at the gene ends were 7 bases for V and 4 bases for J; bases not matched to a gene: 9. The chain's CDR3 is CASIRTGVSYGYTF. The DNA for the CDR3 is TGTGCCAGCATCAGAACAGGGGTTAGCTATGGCTACACCTTC.

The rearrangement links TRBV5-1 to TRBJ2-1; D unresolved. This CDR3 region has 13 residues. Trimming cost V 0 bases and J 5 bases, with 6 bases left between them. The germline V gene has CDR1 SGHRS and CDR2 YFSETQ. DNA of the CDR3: TGCGCCAGCAGCTTGGTTCTCGACAATGAGCAGTTCTTC. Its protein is CASSLVLDNEQFF. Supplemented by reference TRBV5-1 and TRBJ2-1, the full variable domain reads KAGVTQTPRYLIKTRGQQVTLSCSPISGHRSVSWYQQTPGQGLQFLFEYFSETQRNKGNFPGRFSGRQFSNSRSEMNVSTLELGDSALYLCASSLVLDNEQFFGPGTRLTVL.

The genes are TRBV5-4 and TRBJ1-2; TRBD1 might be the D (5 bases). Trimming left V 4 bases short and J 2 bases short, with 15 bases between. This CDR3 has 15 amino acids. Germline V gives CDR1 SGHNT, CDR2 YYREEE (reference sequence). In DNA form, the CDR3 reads TGTGCCAGCAGCCACCTTAGTCAGGGCAACTATGGCTACACCTTC. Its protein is CASSHLSQGNYGYTF.

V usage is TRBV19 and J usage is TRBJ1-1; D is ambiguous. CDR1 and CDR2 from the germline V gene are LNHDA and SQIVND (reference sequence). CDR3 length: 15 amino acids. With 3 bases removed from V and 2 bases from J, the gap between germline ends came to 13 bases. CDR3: CASSIHKQLNTEAFF. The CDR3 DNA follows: TGTGCCAGTAGTATTCACAAGCAGCTAAACACTGAAGCTTTCTTT.

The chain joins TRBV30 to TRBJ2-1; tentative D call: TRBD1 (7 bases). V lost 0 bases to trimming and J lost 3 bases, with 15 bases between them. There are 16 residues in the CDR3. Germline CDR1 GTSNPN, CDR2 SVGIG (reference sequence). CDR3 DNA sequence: TGTGCCTGGAGTGTACAGTGGCAGGGGGGCTACAATGAGCAGTTCTTC. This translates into CAWSVQWQGGYNEQFF.

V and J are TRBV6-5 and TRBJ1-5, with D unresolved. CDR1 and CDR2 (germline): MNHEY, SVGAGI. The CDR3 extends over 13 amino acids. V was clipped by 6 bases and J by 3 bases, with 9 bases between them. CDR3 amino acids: CASRRTINQPQHF. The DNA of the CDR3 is TGTGCCAGCAGGAGGACTATCAATCAGCCCCAGCATTTT.

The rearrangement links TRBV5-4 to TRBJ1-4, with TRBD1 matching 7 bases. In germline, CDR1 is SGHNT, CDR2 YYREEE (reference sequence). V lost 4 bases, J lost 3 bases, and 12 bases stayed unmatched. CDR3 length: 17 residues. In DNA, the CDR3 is TGTGCCAGCAGCGCGAACAGGGGCGAGTGGGCTAATGAAAAACTGTTTTTT. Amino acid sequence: CASSANRGEWANEKLFF.

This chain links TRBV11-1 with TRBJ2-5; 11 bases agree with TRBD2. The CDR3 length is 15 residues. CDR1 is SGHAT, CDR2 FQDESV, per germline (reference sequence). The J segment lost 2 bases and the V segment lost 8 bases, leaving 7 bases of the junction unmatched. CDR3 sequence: CASGTGTSGQETQYF. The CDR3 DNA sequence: TGTGCCAGCGGCACCGGGACTAGCGGACAAGAGACCCAGTACTTC.

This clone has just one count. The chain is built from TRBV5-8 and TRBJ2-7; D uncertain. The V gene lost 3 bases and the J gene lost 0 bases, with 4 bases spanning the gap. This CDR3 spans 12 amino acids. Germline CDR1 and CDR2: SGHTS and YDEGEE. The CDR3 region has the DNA TGTGCCAGCAGCTCGTTCTCCTACGAGCAGTACTTC. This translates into CASSSFSYEQYF.

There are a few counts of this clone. CDR3 nucleotide sequence: TGTGCCAGCAGCACCCAACTAGCAGACTACGAGCAGTACTTC. This codes for CASSTQLADYEQYF. The V and J genes are TRBV27 and TRBJ2-7, with D perhaps matching TRBD2 (6 bases). The germline V gene has CDR1 MNHEY and CDR2 SMNVEV (reference sequence). Trimming took off 6 bases at V and 3 bases at J, with 15 bases between the two ends. The CDR3 length is 14 residues.

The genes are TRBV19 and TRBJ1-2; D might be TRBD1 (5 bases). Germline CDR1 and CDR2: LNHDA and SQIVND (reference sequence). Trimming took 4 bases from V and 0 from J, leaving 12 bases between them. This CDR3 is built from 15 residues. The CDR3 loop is CASSTLRAANYGYTF. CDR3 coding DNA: TGTGCCAGTAGTACCCTCAGGGCGGCTAACTATGGCTACACCTTC. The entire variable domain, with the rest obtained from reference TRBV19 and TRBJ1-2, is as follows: DGGITQSPKYLFRKEGQNVTLSCEQNLNHDAMYWYRQDPGQGLRLIYYSQIVNDFQKGDIAEGYSVSREKKESFPLTVTSAQKNPTAFYLCASSTLRAANYGYTFGSGTRLTVV.

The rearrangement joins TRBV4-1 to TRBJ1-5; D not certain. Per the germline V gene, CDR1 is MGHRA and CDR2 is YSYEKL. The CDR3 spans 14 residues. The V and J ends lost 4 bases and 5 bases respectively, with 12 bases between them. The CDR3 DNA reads TGCGCCAGCAGCCTCGGGATCGGCGATCAGCCCCAGCATTTT. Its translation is CASSLGIGDQPQHF.

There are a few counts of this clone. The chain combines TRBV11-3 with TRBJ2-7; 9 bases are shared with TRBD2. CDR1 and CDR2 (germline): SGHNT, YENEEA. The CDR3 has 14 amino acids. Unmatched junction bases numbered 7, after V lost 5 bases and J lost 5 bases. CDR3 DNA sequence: TGTGCCAGCAGCCCCGGACTAGCGTCCCACGAGCAGTACTTC. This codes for CASSPGLASHEQYF.

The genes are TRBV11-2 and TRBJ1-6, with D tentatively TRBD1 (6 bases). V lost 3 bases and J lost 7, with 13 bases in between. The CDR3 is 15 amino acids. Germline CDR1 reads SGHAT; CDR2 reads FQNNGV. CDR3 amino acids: CASSLTGGGNSPLHF. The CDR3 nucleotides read TGTGCCAGCAGCTTGACAGGTGGAGGGAATTCACCCCTCCACTTT.

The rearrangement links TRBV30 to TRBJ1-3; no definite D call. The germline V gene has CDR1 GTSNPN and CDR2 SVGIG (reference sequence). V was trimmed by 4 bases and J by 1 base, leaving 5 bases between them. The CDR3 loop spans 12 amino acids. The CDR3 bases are TGTGCCTGGACAGGTTCTGGAAACACCATATATTTT. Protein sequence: CAWTGSGNTIYF.

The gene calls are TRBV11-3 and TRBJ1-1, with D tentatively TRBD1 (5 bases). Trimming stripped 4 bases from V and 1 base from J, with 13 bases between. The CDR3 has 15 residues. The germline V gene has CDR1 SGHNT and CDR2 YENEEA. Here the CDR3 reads CASSSGGLGNTEAFF. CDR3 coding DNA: TGTGCCAGCAGCTCCGGGGGTCTAGGGAACACTGAAGCTTTCTTT.

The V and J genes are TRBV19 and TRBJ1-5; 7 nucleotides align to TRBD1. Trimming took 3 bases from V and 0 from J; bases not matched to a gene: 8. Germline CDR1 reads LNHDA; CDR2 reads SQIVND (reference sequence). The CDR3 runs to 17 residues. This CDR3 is CASSMDRRTYSNQPQHF. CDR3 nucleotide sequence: TGTGCCAGTAGTATGGACAGGCGAACCTATAGCAATCAGCCCCAGCATTTT. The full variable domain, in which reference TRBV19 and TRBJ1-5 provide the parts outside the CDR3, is DGGITQSPKYLFRKEGQNVTLSCEQNLNHDAMYWYRQDPGQGLRLIYYSQIVNDFQKGDIAEGYSVSREKKESFPLTVTSAQKNPTAFYLCASSMDRRTYSNQPQHFGDGTRLSIL.

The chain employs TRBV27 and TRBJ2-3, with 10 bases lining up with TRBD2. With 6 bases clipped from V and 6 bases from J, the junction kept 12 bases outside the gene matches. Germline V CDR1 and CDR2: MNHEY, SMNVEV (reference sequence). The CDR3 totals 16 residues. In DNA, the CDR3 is TGTGCCAGCAGCTCCGAACTAGCGGGGTGGGGGGATACGCAGTATTTT. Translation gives CASSSELAGWGDTQYF.

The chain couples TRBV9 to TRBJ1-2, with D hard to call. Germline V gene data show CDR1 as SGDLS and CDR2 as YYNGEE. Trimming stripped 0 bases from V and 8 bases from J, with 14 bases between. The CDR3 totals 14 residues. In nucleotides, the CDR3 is TGTGCCAGCAGCGTAGACACCGACTCTACCGGCTACACCTTC. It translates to CASSVDTDSTGYTF.

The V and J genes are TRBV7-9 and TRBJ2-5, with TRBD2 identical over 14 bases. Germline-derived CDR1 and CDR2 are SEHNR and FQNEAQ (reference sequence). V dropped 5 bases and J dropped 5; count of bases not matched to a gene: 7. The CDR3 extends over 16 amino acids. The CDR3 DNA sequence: TGTGCCAGCAGCGTGGGAGGGACTAGCGGGAGTGAGACCCAGTACTTC. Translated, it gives CASSVGGTSGSETQYF.

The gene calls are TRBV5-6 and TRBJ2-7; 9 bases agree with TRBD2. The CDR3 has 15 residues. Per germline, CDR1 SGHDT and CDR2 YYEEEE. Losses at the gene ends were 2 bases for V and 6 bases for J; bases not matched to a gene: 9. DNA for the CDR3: TGTGCCAGCAGCTTCGTCGCGGGAGGGGGCGCCGAGCAGTACTTC. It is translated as CASSFVAGGGAEQYF.

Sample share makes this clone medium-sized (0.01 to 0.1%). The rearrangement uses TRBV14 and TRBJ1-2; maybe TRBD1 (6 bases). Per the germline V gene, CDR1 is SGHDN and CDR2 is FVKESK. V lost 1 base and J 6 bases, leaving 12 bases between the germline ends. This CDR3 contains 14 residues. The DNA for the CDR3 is TGTGCCAGCAGCCAAGTTGCAGGGGCGGATGGCTACACCTTC. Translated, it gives CASSQVAGADGYTF.